This TCR beta chain was sequenced for a study of shared clonotypes between healthy human individuals. Overall study findings and caveats: The study found about 5% of naive CD4 clonotypes shared across four donors. A small donor pool kept down the genetic and exposure-history diversity that was represented. The expectation was that sequencing depth would affect clonotype sharing among donors.

Terminally differentiated effector memory CD45RA+ cells were left out of the naive CD8 fraction, which was CD45RO-negative and positively selected for CCR7. The CDR3 has 16 residues. From germline, CDR1 is SGHDN and CDR2 FVKESK. Deletions cut 0 bases from V and 3 bases from J, with 15 bases between. Comments on this clone: Its antigen is as yet unknown.

The authors' processing: Filtering differed for immunoSEQ, which gave only junction sequences without quality scores. Sequencing used immunoSEQ multiplex PCR; TCRdb keeps in-frame clones, though not all of them. V and J calls plus clone size are reproduced from that table; the DNA served to infer D and trimming. This sample yields about 800,000 clones, of which 90% to 97% are seen a single time; under 0.3% belongs to the top ten. Material: naive CD8+ T cells sorted from blood. The receptor was isolated from a man aged 30-40 years in good health. The chain has TRBV14 and TRBJ2-7, with D tentatively TRBD2 (7 bases). CDR3 bases: TGTGCCAGCAGCCAAGAAAGGGGGGGCAGCAACTACGAGCAGTACTTC. It specifies CASSQERGGSNYEQYF.